Listed below are T cell receptor beta chains from one sample, sequenced in a study of human T cells and chemical hapten exposure. TCRdb processed the RACE reads anew with MiXCR; each CDR3 protein has one entry. The data show tens of thousands of distinct CDR3 sequences, roughly 13% seen once. This material consisted of whole blood, taken in connection with sensitization to the hapten diphenylcyclopropenone (DPC). Every receptor here comes from a middle-aged woman with alopecia areata. Some clones in this sample may be carry-over from other donors' samples. Each CDR3 is given with its conserved first and last residue. D genes are given only for firm matches. Clone size is given for some rows only: seen once, a few or many times, or a class if the clone is expanded.

clone_size | j_call | v_call | d_call | cdr3_nt | cdr3_aa
many | TRBJ2-5 | TRBV18 | NA | TGTGCCAGCTCACCACAAAATTCAGGGGTGGAGACCCAGTACTTC | CASSPQNSGVETQYF
many | TRBJ1-6 | TRBV5-5 | NA | TGTGCCAGCAGCTTGGCACAGACTACACAAAATTCACCCCTCCACTTT | CASSLAQTTQNSPLHF
NA | TRBJ2-1 | TRBV18 | NA | TGTGCCAGCTCACCTCCTTTGATCAATGAGCAGTTCTTC | CASSPPLINEQFF
NA | TRBJ2-5 | TRBV3-1 | TRBD2 | TGTGCCAGCAGCCTAGGCGGGGGGCAAGAGACCCAGTACTTC | CASSLGGGQETQYF
NA | TRBJ2-3 | TRBV9 | TRBD2 | TGTGCCAGCAGCGTAGCCCCGGGACTAGCGGGGAGGACAGATACGCAGTATTTT | CASSVAPGLAGRTDTQYF
many | TRBJ2-1 | TRBV24-1 | NA | TGTGCCACCAGTGATTTGGGGGACGGAGAGCAGTTCTTC | CATSDLGDGEQFF
many | TRBJ1-4 | TRBV20-1 | TRBD1 | TGCAGTGCCCAGGGGGATGGGGGTGAAAAACTGTTTTTT | CSAQGDGGEKLFF
NA | TRBJ1-5 | TRBV28 | TRBD1 | TGTGCCAGCAGTTTGGGGACAGGGTTGATCAATCAGCCCCAGCATTTT | CASSLGTGLINQPQHF
many | TRBJ2-6 | TRBV3-1 | NA | TGTGCCAGCAGCCAAGTTACAGGGATGGGGGCCAACGTCCTGACTTTC | CASSQVTGMGANVLTF
NA | TRBJ1-1 | TRBV5-1 | TRBD1 | TGCGCCAGCAGCTCTACAGGGGGCACTGAAGCTTTCTTT | CASSSTGGTEAFF
NA | TRBJ1-4 | TRBV5-1 | TRBD1 | TGCGCCAGCAGCTTAGGGACAGGGGACCCAACTAATGAAAAACTGTTTTTT | CASSLGTGDPTNEKLFF
NA | TRBJ1-1 | TRBV2 | NA | TGTGCCAGCAGTGACGGCAGGGCCACTGAAGCTTTCTTT | CASSDGRATEAFF
many | TRBJ1-4 | TRBV4-2 | NA | TGTGCCAGCAGCCAAGATTGGGGGGTCCCTTATGAAAAACTGTTTTTT | CASSQDWGVPYEKLFF
few | TRBJ2-1 | TRBV20-1 | NA | TGCAGTACCAGGGGGGCGGGAGTAGTGGGTAATGAGCAGTTCTTC | CSTRGAGVVGNEQFF
few | TRBJ2-3 | TRBV11-2 | TRBD2 | TGTGCCAGCAAGAGAGTAAGCGGGGAACTCACAGATACGCAGTATTTT | CASKRVSGELTDTQYF
many | TRBJ1-4 | TRBV29-1 | NA | TGCAGCGTTGGTGGTCTGGGCACTAATGAAAAACTGTTTTTT | CSVGGLGTNEKLFF
many | TRBJ1-2 | TRBV19 | NA | TGTGCCAGTAGTGCGCGGACCTTTAACTATGGCTACACCTTC | CASSARTFNYGYTF
NA | TRBJ1-6 | TRBV20-1 | NA | TGCAGTGTCCTTCGGGTTAATTTACCCCTCCACTTT | CSVLRVNLPLHF
many | TRBJ2-7 | TRBV21-1 | NA | TGTGCCAGCAGCGGGTACGAGCAGTACTTC | CASSGYEQYF
NA | TRBJ2-7 | TRBV29-1 | NA | TGCAGCGCCCGGACCCCCCGGGACATTGGGGGTTACGAGCAGTACTTC | CSARTPRDIGGYEQYF
NA | TRBJ1-1 | TRBV29-1 | NA | TGCAGCGTTGCATTCTGGGGGGGCACTGAAGCTTTCTTT | CSVAFWGGTEAFF
many | TRBJ2-1 | TRBV28 | TRBD2 | TGTGCCAGCAGTTCCCTAGGGACTAGCGGGACCGATGAGCAGTTCTTC | CASSSLGTSGTDEQFF
medium-sized | TRBJ1-4 | TRBV29-1 | NA | TGCAGCGTTACACCGCTAGCAAGGGAAAAACTGTTTTTT | CSVTPLAREKLFF
few | TRBJ1-1 | TRBV29-1 | NA | TGCAGCGTTCGCTGGACGAACACTGAAGCTTTCTTT | CSVRWTNTEAFF
few | TRBJ2-2 | TRBV5-1 | NA | TGCGCCAGCAGCTTGGTGCTAGCCGGGGAGCTGTTTTTT | CASSLVLAGELFF
few | TRBJ1-2 | TRBV6-2/TRBV6-3 | NA | TGTGCCAGCAGTTACGACAGCTCCTATGGCTACACCTTC | CASSYDSSYGYTF
few | TRBJ2-1 | TRBV20-1 | TRBD2 | TGCAGTGCTAGAAGCGGGAGCTCCTACAATGAGCAGTTCTTC | CSARSGSSYNEQFF
many | TRBJ2-7 | TRBV5-5 | NA | TGTGCCAGCAGCTTGGGCGGGACAGCCCTTCTCTACGAGCAGTACTTC | CASSLGGTALLYEQYF
NA | TRBJ2-5 | TRBV25-1 | TRBD2 | TGTGCCAGCAGTGACCGGGCGGGGGACCAAGAGACCCAGTACTTC | CASSDRAGDQETQYF
many | TRBJ1-1 | TRBV29-1 | TRBD1 | TGCAGCGTTCACTCACAGGGGGTTGAAGCTTTCTTT | CSVHSQGVEAFF
NA | TRBJ2-1 | TRBV28 | TRBD2 | TGTGCCAGCAGTTCCGGGACGTCGGGAGGTGAGCAGTTCTTC | CASSSGTSGGEQFF
NA | TRBJ1-5 | TRBV3-1 | NA | TGTGCCAGCAGCCAAGATCAACAGCCCCAGCATTTT | CASSQDQQPQHF
many | TRBJ2-3 | TRBV25-1 | NA | TGTGCCAGCAGTGAAGGAGATACGCAGTATTTT | CASSEGDTQYF
medium-sized | TRBJ1-5 | TRBV7-6 | NA | TGTGCCAGCAGCTTAGACAGCAATCAGCCCCAGCATTTT | CASSLDSNQPQHF
few | TRBJ2-7 | TRBV20-1 | TRBD2 | TGCAGTGCTGCCAGGACTAGCGGGAGGGGGGCCTACGAGCAGTACTTC | CSAARTSGRGAYEQYF
few | TRBJ2-7 | TRBV7-9 | NA | TGTGCCAGCAGCCCCCGAGCCTCGGCCTCCTACGAGCAGTACTTC | CASSPRASASYEQYF
NA | TRBJ1-5 | TRBV10-3 | TRBD1 | TGTGCCATCGGTCTACAGGGGATGAATCAGCCCCAGCATTTT | CAIGLQGMNQPQHF
many | TRBJ2-1 | TRBV9 | TRBD2 | TGTGCCAGCAGCGTAGCCCTAGCGGACTCCTACAATGAGCAGTTCTTC | CASSVALADSYNEQFF
few | TRBJ2-3 | TRBV28 | TRBD2 | TGTGCCAGCAGTCGAGCGGGAGGCACAGATACGCAGTATTTT | CASSRAGGTDTQYF
few | TRBJ1-1 | TRBV4-1 | NA | TGCGCCAGCAGCTCGGGACGTAACACTGAAGCTTTCTTT | CASSSGRNTEAFF
many | TRBJ1-3 | TRBV14 | NA | TGTGCCAGCAGCCAACCCGGGACGTATGGCACCATATATTTT | CASSQPGTYGTIYF
few | TRBJ2-2 | TRBV28 | TRBD2 | TGTGCCAGCGGGGACTATCCGAACACCGGGGAGCTGTTTTTT | CASGDYPNTGELFF
few | TRBJ2-3 | TRBV5-4 | TRBD2 | TGTGCCAGCAGCTTGGCGGTAGCGGGAGTCACCGATACGCAGTATTTT | CASSLAVAGVTDTQYF
many | TRBJ2-7 | TRBV11-2 | TRBD1 | TGTGCCAGCAGCAGTATCAGGGGGAACTACGAGCAGTACTTC | CASSSIRGNYEQYF
NA | TRBJ1-4 | TRBV11-2 | NA | TGTGCCAGCACCCAGCGCCCGGGAGGGCAAAAACTGTTTTTT | CASTQRPGGQKLFF
many | TRBJ1-1 | TRBV7-8 | NA | TGTGCCAGCAGCTTTCCCCATGGGGGGAGGAACACTGAAGCTTTCTTT | CASSFPHGGRNTEAFF
few | TRBJ2-1 | TRBV28 | NA | TGTGCCAGCACCTCCGCACCCAATGAGCAGTTCTTC | CASTSAPNEQFF